These 32 T cell receptor beta chains came from one sample sequenced in a study of T cell responses to AZD1222 COVID-19 vaccine. The method was immunoSEQ multiplex PCR; TCRdb's version includes in-frame clones alone and lacks a portion of them. In the table there are approximately 75,000 clones, under 90% of which are singletons. The material sequenced was peripheral blood, taken 28 days after the second AZD1222 dose. These receptor sequences come from an adult who received the AZD1222 COVID-19 vaccine.

This chain joins TRBV27 and TRBJ2-2; TRBD2 agrees at 9 bases. This CDR3 region has 15 residues. CDR1 and CDR2 from the germline V gene are MNHEY and SMNVEV (reference sequence). The V gene end was trimmed by 9 bases and the J gene end by 3 bases; junction bases not matched to a gene: 8. DNA for the CDR3: TGTGCCAGTGGCCAGCGGGGGGTCGACACCGGGGAGCTGTTTTTT. It codes for CASGQRGVDTGELFF.

V gene TRBV6-5 combines with J gene TRBJ2-7, with D tentatively TRBD1 (6 bases). CDR1 MNHEY and CDR2 SVGAGI come from the germline V gene. Trimming took off 5 bases at V and 4 bases at J, with 15 bases between the two ends. The CDR3 loop spans 14 amino acids. For the CDR3, the DNA is TGTGCCAGCAGTAACGAAGGGGGTCTGTACGAGCAGTACTTC. Translating it yields CASSNEGGLYEQYF.

The J gene is TRBJ2-1, the V gene TRBV9; 7 bases are shared with TRBD1. The trim removed 0 bases at V and 7 bases at J, leaving 7 bases unmatched. CDR1 and CDR2 from the germline V gene are SGDLS and YYNGEE. The CDR3 has 15 amino acids. The CDR3 nucleotides read TGTGCCAGCAGCGTAGAAGGGGGCGAATGGAATGAGCAGTTCTTC. Protein sequence: CASSVEGGEWNEQFF.

The sample holds one count of this clone. This sequence joins TRBV6-5 and TRBJ1-5; the match to TRBD1 covers 7 bases. Per the germline V gene, CDR1 is MNHEY and CDR2 is SVGAGI. This CDR3 has 13 amino acids. Trimming removed 10 bases from V and 0 bases from J; junction bases left unmatched: 3. The CDR3 is CATHRGSNQPQHF. The CDR3 DNA follows: TGTGCCACACACAGGGGTAGCAATCAGCCCCAGCATTTT.

This rearrangement joins TRBV3-1 (or the pseudogene TRBV3-2) to TRBJ2-5; D is uncertain. Deletions cut 1 base from V and 6 bases from J, with 3 bases between. Germline V CDR1 and CDR2: LGHDT, YNNKEL (reference sequence). The CDR3 totals 11 residues. The CDR3, as DNA: TGTGCCAGCAGCCAAGTCCAGACCCAGTACTTC. Protein sequence: CASSQVQTQYF.

The chain recombines TRBV28 with TRBJ2-7, with a tentative D call TRBD2 (6 bases). This CDR3 spans 14 amino acids. Germline assignment: CDR1 MDHEN and CDR2 SYDVKM. Trimming removed 3 bases at V and 2 bases at J, with 11 bases between. The CDR3: CASSLEGPPYEQYF. The CDR3 coding sequence is TGTGCCAGCAGTTTGGAGGGACCACCCTACGAGCAGTACTTC. Full variable domain (outside the CDR3, taken from reference TRBV28 and TRBJ2-7): DVKVTQSSRYLVKRTGEKVFLECVQDMDHENMFWYRQDPGLGLRLIYFSYDVKMKEKGDIPEGYSVSREKKERFSLILESASTNQTSMYLCASSLEGPPYEQYFGPGTRLTVT.

This clone is a singleton in its sample. This rearrangement joins TRBV9 to TRBJ2-1, with 8 bases identical to TRBD1. V lost 3 bases, J lost 8 bases, and 10 bases stayed unmatched. The CDR3 sequence is 15 residues long. The V gene's germline CDR1 is SGDLS and CDR2 YYNGEE. The CDR3 sequence is CASSAPGGASYEQFF. Written as DNA, the CDR3 is TGTGCCAGCAGCGCCCCAGGGGGCGCTTCCTATGAGCAGTTCTTC.

This chain uses TRBV11-2 with TRBJ1-6; 10 nucleotides align to TRBD1. The ends lost 5 bases at V and 8 bases at J; junction bases unmatched: 9. Germline values: CDR1 SGHAT, CDR2 FQNNGV. This CDR3 contains 16 residues. The CDR3 region has the DNA TGTGCCAGCAGCAACTACGGACAGGGGGAGGATTCACCCCTCCACTTT. This codes for CASSNYGQGEDSPLHF.

The genes are TRBV28 and TRBJ2-1; maybe TRBD1 (6 bases). Trimming took 7 bases from V and 3 from J, leaving 19 bases between them. The CDR3 runs to 16 residues. Per the germline V gene, CDR1 is MDHEN and CDR2 is SYDVKM. CDR3 bases: TGTGCCAGCACTTCAGTCGGTGGACAGAACTACAATGAGCAGTTCTTC. Translation gives CASTSVGGQNYNEQFF.

The genes are TRBV5-4 and TRBJ1-6, with 9 nucleotides matching TRBD1. The CDR3 is 15 residues long. V trimming: 4 bases; J trimming: 7 bases; junction bases outside the gene matches: 6. From germline, CDR1 is SGHNT and CDR2 YYREEE (reference sequence). CDR3 nucleotides: TGTGCCAGCAGCCGGGACAGGGTAGAAAATTCACCCCTCCACTTT. The encoded protein is CASSRDRVENSPLHF.

This rearrangement joins TRBV4-2 to TRBJ1-5; possibly TRBD1 for D (6 bases). Trimming cost V 2 bases and J 4 bases, with 15 bases left between them. CDR3 size: 16 residues. CDR1 is LGHNA and CDR2 is YNFKEQ in the germline V gene. Written as DNA, the CDR3 is TGTGCCAGCAGCCAAACAGGGACGGTACAAAATCAGCCCCAGCATTTT. Its protein product is CASSQTGTVQNQPQHF.

The rearrangement joins TRBV11-2 to TRBJ1-2; TRBD1 might be the D (5 bases). Trimming took 4 bases from V and 4 from J, leaving 16 bases between them. This CDR3 is 15 amino acids long. Germline V gives CDR1 SGHAT, CDR2 FQNNGV. This chain's CDR3 is CASSSPVRGGYGYTF. DNA of the CDR3: TGTGCCAGCAGCTCCCCCGTGAGGGGCGGCTATGGCTACACCTTC. The entire variable domain, with the rest obtained from reference TRBV11-2 and TRBJ1-2, is as follows: EAGVAQSPRYKIIEKRQSVAFWCNPISGHATLYWYQQILGQGPKLLIQFQNNGVVDDSQLPKDRFSAERLKGVDSTLKIQPAKLEDSAVYLCASSSPVRGGYGYTFGSGTRLTVV.

This clone has a single count. The genes are TRBV5-1 and TRBJ1-2; TRBD1 is a possible D gene (6 bases). The CDR3 sequence is 17 residues long. Germline loops: CDR1 SGHRS, CDR2 YFSETQ. The V and J ends lost 4 bases and 4 bases respectively, with 23 bases between them. The CDR3 DNA follows: TGCGCCAGCAGCGGGGGCAAACTACAGGGCAGGGGCTATGGCTACACCTTC. This translates into CASSGGKLQGRGYGYTF.

V usage is TRBV12-3 or TRBV12-4 and J usage is TRBJ2-7, with 7 bases identical to TRBD2. The CDR3 totals 12 residues. V gave up 6 bases and J gave up 4 bases; unmatched junction bases: 3. In nucleotides, the CDR3 is TGTGCCAGCAGCCCTAGCGGATACGAGCAGTACTTC. Protein product: CASSPSGYEQYF.

The chain combines TRBV6-5 with TRBJ2-5; D possibly matches TRBD1 or TRBD2 (6 bases each). The V gene lost 0 bases and the J gene lost 3 bases, with 8 bases spanning the gap. The germline V gene encodes CDR1 MNHEY and CDR2 SVGAGI. This CDR3 contains 14 residues. CDR3 nucleotides: TGTGCCAGCAGTTACTCGGGGGGCGAAGAGACCCAGTACTTC. It yields the protein CASSYSGGEETQYF.

The chain links TRBV24-1 to TRBJ2-5; D remains unclear. The germline gives CDR1 KGHDR, CDR2 SFDVKD. This CDR3 contains 15 residues. V was cut by 5 bases and J by 5 bases, with 17 bases left in between. DNA for the CDR3: TGTGCCACCAGTGCGTCCCCAGGCCTTAAGGAGACCCAGTACTTC. Translation gives CATSASPGLKETQYF.

The chain couples TRBV29-1 to TRBJ2-7, with 9 bases aligning to TRBD1. The CDR3 is 13 residues long. Germline CDR1 and CDR2: SQVTM and ANQGSEA. Losses at the gene ends were 5 bases for V and 6 bases for J; bases not matched to a gene: 8. The CDR3 coding sequence is TGCAGCGTTAGGACAGGGGCTCTGACCGAGCAGTACTTC. Translating gives CSVRTGALTEQYF.

This rearrangement joins TRBV25-1 to TRBJ1-1, with TRBD1 identical over 8 bases. Trimming removed 6 bases from V and 1 base from J; junction bases left unmatched: 10. The CDR3 totals 16 residues. The germline gives CDR1 MGHDK, CDR2 SYGVNS. The DNA of the CDR3 is TGTGCCAGCAGCGAACGGCAGGGGGCCGGGAACACTGAAGCTTTCTTT. This codes for CASSERQGAGNTEAFF. The full variable domain, in which reference TRBV25-1 and TRBJ1-1 provide the parts outside the CDR3, is EADIYQTPRYLVIGTGKKITLECSQTMGHDKMYWYQQDPGMELHLIHYSYGVNSTEKGDLSSESTVSRIRTEHFPLTLESARPSHTSQYLCASSERQGAGNTEAFFGQGTRLTVV.

The rearrangement joins TRBV4-2 to TRBJ1-5; D unclear. V lost 0 bases, J lost 1 base, and 16 bases lay in between. This CDR3 comprises 18 residues. Germline V gives CDR1 LGHNA, CDR2 YNFKEQ. CDR3 sequence reads: CASSQDIPGVDSNQPQHF. The DNA for the CDR3 is TGTGCCAGCAGCCAAGATATTCCCGGTGTCGACAGCAATCAGCCCCAGCATTTT.

The chain couples TRBV5-8 to TRBJ1-4, with 9 bases identical to TRBD1. This CDR3 is built from 14 residues. The V and J ends lost 2 bases and 7 bases, in that order; junction bases with no gene match: 3. In germline, CDR1 is SGHTS, CDR2 YDEGEE. For the CDR3, the DNA is TGTGCCAGCAGCTTCGACAGGGGGTTTGAAAAACTGTTTTTT. It codes for CASSFDRGFEKLFF.

The V and J genes are TRBV10-2 and TRBJ1-1; D is unclear. Germline V lookup: CDR1 WSHSY, CDR2 SAAADI. V was trimmed by 5 bases and J by 0 bases, leaving 16 bases between them. The CDR3 is 16 residues long. For the CDR3, the DNA is TGCGCCAGCAGTACCGGACCCGTCCCTATGAACACTGAAGCTTTCTTT. It codes for CASSTGPVPMNTEAFF.

The chain has TRBV2 and TRBJ2-7, with unresolved D. The V gene's germline CDR1 is SNHLY and CDR2 FYNNEI. V was cut by 9 bases and J by 3 bases, with 12 bases left in between. This CDR3 contains 12 residues. CDR3 bases: TGTGCCAGTTATCAAGGACGCTACGAGCAGTACTTC. Translating gives CASYQGRYEQYF.

The chain joins TRBV11-2 to TRBJ2-7; D is perhaps TRBD1 (5 bases). Per the germline V gene, CDR1 is SGHAT and CDR2 is FQNNGV. This CDR3 spans 14 amino acids. V lost 1 base, J lost 2 bases, and 9 bases lay in between. The CDR3 sequence is CASSLVRGTYEQYF. DNA for the CDR3: TGTGCCAGCAGCTTAGTTAGGGGAACCTACGAGCAGTACTTC.

This rearrangement joins TRBV5-5 to TRBJ1-3, with unresolved D. The germline V and J ends were trimmed by 0 bases and 4 bases, with 11 bases remaining between them. The germline CDR1 and CDR2 sequences are SGHKS and YYEKEE (reference sequence). The CDR3 consists of 15 residues. CDR3 nucleotide sequence: TGTGCCAGCAGCTTGGTTACGACGAGGGGAAACACCATATATTTT. Protein product: CASSLVTTRGNTIYF.

J is TRBJ1-2 and V is TRBV5-5, with D possibly TRBD1 on 5 matching bases. V gave up 5 bases and J gave up 4 bases, with 21 bases separating them. CDR3 length: 16 residues. Germline CDR1 and CDR2: SGHKS and YYEKEE (reference sequence). For the CDR3, the DNA is TGTGCCAGCAGTCTGGTGGGCGATTTGCAGGGCTATGGCTACACCTTC. Amino acids: CASSLVGDLQGYGYTF. The full variable domain, completed using reference TRBV5-5 and TRBJ1-2, is DAGVTQSPTHLIKTRGQQVTLRCSPISGHKSVSWYQQVLGQGPQFIFQYYEKEERGRGNFPDRFSARQFPNYSSELNVNALLLGDSALYLCASSLVGDLQGYGYTFGSGTRLTVV.

This chain uses TRBV18 with TRBJ1-3; D unresolved. This CDR3 has 12 amino acids. Germline values: CDR1 KGHSH, CDR2 LQKENI. V lost 2 bases and J 9 bases, leaving 8 bases between the germline ends. CDR3 sequence: CASSPGPGTIYF. As DNA, the CDR3 is TGTGCCAGCTCACCAGGGCCGGGCACCATATATTTT.

This clone has more than one count but fewer than ten. This rearrangement joins TRBV5-1 to TRBJ1-2; D not certain. Germline CDR1 reads SGHRS; CDR2 reads YFSETQ. This CDR3 comprises 13 residues. V lost 0 bases and J 2 bases, leaving 5 bases between the germline ends. CDR3 sequence reads: CASSLGQNYGYTF. CDR3 DNA sequence: TGCGCCAGCAGCTTGGGCCAGAACTATGGCTACACCTTC.

This sequence joins TRBV7-2 and TRBJ1-3; a weak D match, TRBD1 (6 bases). V was shortened by 5 bases and J by 6 bases, with 17 bases between the two germline ends. The CDR3 extends over 15 amino acids. Germline assignment: CDR1 SGHTA and CDR2 FQGNSA. The CDR3 loop reads CASSLDSIYLNTIYF. DNA for the CDR3: TGTGCCAGCAGCCTGGACAGCATTTACCTAAACACCATATATTTT.

CDR3 loop: CASSPWGTGWYEQYF. CDR3 nucleotides: TGTGCCAGCAGTCCGTGGGGGACAGGGTGGTACGAGCAGTACTTC. The chain joins TRBV27 to TRBJ2-7; 9 bases agree with TRBD1. V gave up 5 bases and J gave up 4 bases; unmatched junction bases: 9. Germline CDR1 reads MNHEY; CDR2 reads SMNVEV (reference sequence). CDR3 size: 15 residues.

This clone showed up just once. This sequence joins TRBV3-1 (or the pseudogene TRBV3-2) and TRBJ1-2; D gene unclear. Germline V gives CDR1 LGHDT, CDR2 YNNKEL (reference sequence). The length of the CDR3 is 13 residues. The ends were cut back, 4 bases at V and 3 bases at J, with 9 bases in the middle. In DNA, the CDR3 is TGTGCCAGCAGCCGGAGCTTCTACTATGGCTACACCTTC. Its protein product is CASSRSFYYGYTF.

Here the CDR3 reads CAWSPPLADTEAFF. CDR3 nucleotides: TGTGCCTGGAGTCCGCCATTAGCGGACACTGAAGCTTTCTTT. This chain links TRBV30 with TRBJ1-1, with D uncertain. The CDR3 has 14 residues. Germline CDR1 and CDR2: GTSNPN and SVGIG (reference sequence). V lost 2 bases, J lost 3 bases, and 13 bases lay in between.

This sequence joins TRBV27 and TRBJ1-6, with 7 nucleotides matching TRBD1. This CDR3 is 14 amino acids long. Losses at the gene ends were 7 bases for V and 5 bases for J; bases not matched to a gene: 5. The germline V gene encodes CDR1 MNHEY and CDR2 SMNVEV (reference sequence). The CDR3 DNA is TGTGCCAGCAACCCCGGGACAGATAATTCACCCCTCCACTTT. Translation gives CASNPGTDNSPLHF.